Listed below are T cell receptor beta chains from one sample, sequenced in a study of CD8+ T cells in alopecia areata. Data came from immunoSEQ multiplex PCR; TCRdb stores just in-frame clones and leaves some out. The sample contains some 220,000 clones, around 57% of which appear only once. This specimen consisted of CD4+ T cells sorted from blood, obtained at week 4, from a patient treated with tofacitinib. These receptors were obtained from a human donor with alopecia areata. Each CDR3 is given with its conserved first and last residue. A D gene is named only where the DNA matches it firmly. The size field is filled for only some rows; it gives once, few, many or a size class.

CASSSNRGGDEKLFF,TGTGCCAGCAGCTCGAACAGGGGTGGGGATGAAAAACTGTTTTTT,TRBD1,.,TRBV25-1,TRBJ1-4
CSVKPFYRPEAFF,TGCAGCGTTAAACCTTTCTACCGGCCTGAAGCTTTCTTT,.,.,TRBV29-1,TRBJ1-1
CASSLDPVSSYNEQFF,TGTGCCAGCAGCTTAGATCCCGTGAGCTCCTACAATGAGCAGTTCTTC,.,.,TRBV11-3,TRBJ2-1
CASSPRTGIPGELFF,TGCGCCAGCAGCCCCCGGACAGGGATTCCCGGGGAGCTGTTTTTT,TRBD1,few,TRBV5-1,TRBJ2-2
CASSHLGRGGEQYF,TGTGCCAGCAGCCATCTCGGACGTGGGGGCGAGCAGTACTTC,.,.,TRBV6-5,TRBJ2-7
CASSPGPINYGYTF,TGCGCCAGCAGTCCCGGGCCGATAAACTATGGCTACACCTTC,.,few,TRBV23-1,TRBJ1-2
CAWSVQGRGGYTF,TGTGCCTGGAGTGTACAGGGGCGGGGTGGCTACACCTTC,TRBD1,few,TRBV30,TRBJ1-2
CASSSHYGQPQHF,TGTGCCAGCAGCTCCCATTACGGTCAGCCCCAGCATTTT,.,.,TRBV7-2,TRBJ1-5
CASRTGTAAFFF,TGTGCCAGCAGAACCGGGACAGCGGCCTTTTTCTTT,TRBD1,many,TRBV2,TRBJ1-1
CASRRTGNTDTQYF,TGTGCCAGCAGGAGGACAGGGAATACAGATACGCAGTATTTT,TRBD1,.,TRBV6-5,TRBJ2-3
CASSLDRGYNEQFF,TGTGCCAGCAGCTTAGACAGGGGATACAATGAGCAGTTCTTC,TRBD1,.,TRBV5-6,TRBJ2-1
CSSDRGREDTQYF,TGCAGCTCCGACAGGGGGCGAGAAGATACGCAGTATTTT,TRBD1,.,TRBV29-1,TRBJ2-3
CASSRSGPTGRYF,TGTGCCAGCAGTCGAAGCGGACCCACCGGGCGGTACTTC,.,.,TRBV5-6,TRBJ2-7
CASSLGALGTTGANVLTF,TGCGCCAGCAGCTTGGGGGCTCTGGGGACGACCGGGGCCAACGTCCTGACTTTC,.,few,TRBV5-1,TRBJ2-6
CASSQAAGAGDTQYF,TGTGCCAGCAGCCAAGCAGCGGGGGCCGGGGATACGCAGTATTTT,TRBD2,.,TRBV4-2,TRBJ2-3
CSVEKRLAAPGELFF,TGCAGCGTTGAAAAGAGACTAGCGGCTCCCGGGGAGCTGTTTTTT,TRBD2,.,TRBV29-1,TRBJ2-2
CSVAEPEQYF,TGCAGCGTTGCGGAACCCGAGCAGTACTTC,.,.,TRBV29-1,TRBJ2-7
CASSSTGLAGSSDTQYF,TGTGCCAGCAGCTCTACGGGACTAGCGGGGTCATCAGATACGCAGTATTTT,TRBD2,.,TRBV9,TRBJ2-3
CASSQSLAEFEAFF,TGCGCCAGCAGCCAAAGTCTGGCCGAGTTTGAAGCTTTCTTT,.,.,TRBV4-3,TRBJ1-1
CATSSGQGTYNSPLHF,TGTGCCACCAGCAGCGGGCAGGGGACCTATAATTCACCCCTCCACTTT,.,.,TRBV15,TRBJ1-6
CASSTAGGNQPQHF,TGTGCCAGTAGTACGGCAGGGGGCAATCAGCCCCAGCATTTT,.,.,TRBV19,TRBJ1-5
CASRRDLHGYTF,TGTGCCAGCCGCCGGGACCTCCATGGCTACACCTTC,.,once,TRBV2,TRBJ1-2
CASSFSEYGYTF,TGTGCCAGCAGCTTTTCGGAATATGGCTACACCTTC,.,once,TRBV5-6,TRBJ1-2
CSGYRGNYGYTF,TGCAGCGGTTACAGGGGTAACTATGGCTACACCTTC,TRBD1,.,TRBV29-1,TRBJ1-2
CASSLGTANTEAFF,TGTGCCAGCAGCTTAGGAACAGCCAACACTGAAGCTTTCTTT,.,medium-sized,TRBV7-8,TRBJ1-1
CSVGDRGSYNEQFF,TGCAGCGTTGGGGACCGAGGCTCCTACAATGAGCAGTTCTTC,.,once,TRBV29-1,TRBJ2-1
CAWSAYTGELFF,TGTGCCTGGAGTGCCTACACCGGGGAGCTGTTTTTT,.,.,TRBV30,TRBJ2-2
CASSLEQPNTEAFF,TGTGCCAGCAGCTTAGAACAGCCGAACACTGAAGCTTTCTTT,.,.,TRBV7-9,TRBJ1-1
CSVVRVLTMGAFF,TGCAGCGTTGTTAGAGTCCTCACAATGGGCGCTTTCTTT,.,.,TRBV29-1,TRBJ1-1
CASSSDRHQPQHF,TGTGCCAGCAGCTCGGACAGACATCAGCCCCAGCATTTT,.,.,TRBV7-3,TRBJ1-5
CASSQSPAGTAVSQPQHF,TGCGCCAGCAGTCAATCGCCCGCAGGGACGGCCGTTTCGCAGCCCCAGCATTTT,.,.,TRBV23-1,TRBJ1-5
CASSLPGQGYEKLFF,TGTGCCAGCAGTTTACCGGGACAGGGTTATGAAAAACTGTTTTTT,TRBD1,.,TRBV28,TRBJ1-4
CASSLAGSRYGYTF,TGTGCCAGCAGCTTAGCCGGGAGTCGTTATGGCTACACCTTC,.,few,TRBV7-2,TRBJ1-2
CASSTPGLGSSGANVLTF,TGTGCCAGCAGCACCCCGGGACTAGGGAGCTCTGGGGCCAACGTCCTGACTTTC,TRBD2,.,TRBV7-2,TRBJ2-6
CSVEVRLTDTQYF,TGCAGCGTTGAGGTTCGACTCACAGATACGCAGTATTTT,.,.,TRBV29-1,TRBJ2-3
CASSYLAVTQYF,TGTGCCAGCAGTTATCTAGCGGTTACGCAGTATTTT,TRBD2,few,TRBV13,TRBJ2-3
CASGPTGSEQYF,TGTGCCAGCGGACCGACAGGGTCCGAGCAGTACTTC,TRBD1,medium-sized,TRBV5-6,TRBJ2-7
CSVAGTGRYEQYF,TGCAGCGTCGCCGGGACAGGGAGGTACGAGCAGTACTTC,TRBD1,.,TRBV29-1,TRBJ2-7
CSVGRRVDEKLFF,TGCAGCGTTGGTCGCAGGGTTGATGAAAAACTGTTTTTT,.,.,TRBV29-1,TRBJ1-4
CASSQPVTYEQYF,TGCGCCAGCAGTCAACCGGTTACCTACGAGCAGTACTTC,.,.,TRBV23-1,TRBJ2-7
CASSLGQSSYNEQFF,TGCGCCAGCAGCTTGGGACAGAGCTCCTACAATGAGCAGTTCTTC,.,.,TRBV5-1,TRBJ2-1
CASSQGQEDTEAFF,TGCGCCAGCAGCCAGGGACAAGAGGACACTGAAGCTTTCTTT,.,.,TRBV5-1,TRBJ1-1
CATTLGREINSPLHF,TGTGCCACCACGCTGGGGAGGGAGATTAATTCACCCCTCCACTTT,.,few,TRBV10-3,TRBJ1-6
CAWSRASNQPQHF,TGTGCCTGGAGCAGAGCCAGCAATCAGCCCCAGCATTTT,.,.,TRBV30,TRBJ1-5
CASSSYGFYNEQFF,TGTGCCAGCAGCTCGTACGGGTTCTACAATGAGCAGTTCTTC,.,few,TRBV7-2,TRBJ2-1
CASSLQDPTAETQYF,TGCGCCAGCAGCTTGCAGGACCCTACGGCAGAGACCCAGTACTTC,.,.,TRBV5-1,TRBJ2-5
CSANAPGAGGYTF,TGCAGCGCCAACGCCCCAGGGGCGGGTGGCTACACCTTC,.,few,TRBV29-1,TRBJ1-2
CASSEATGRNEKLFF,TGTGCCAGCAGTGAGGCGACAGGGAGAAATGAAAAACTGTTTTTT,TRBD1,.,TRBV25-1,TRBJ1-4
CAWSVHTGMNTEAFF,TGTGCCTGGAGTGTACATACAGGGATGAACACTGAAGCTTTCTTT,.,.,TRBV30,TRBJ1-1
CASSFGYGYTF,TGTGCCAGCAGCTTTGGCTATGGCTACACCTTC,.,few,TRBV7-2,TRBJ1-2
CASSLAWGQNTEAFF,TGCGCCAGCAGCCTAGCTTGGGGCCAGAACACTGAAGCTTTCTTT,.,many,TRBV4-3,TRBJ1-1
CASSATGQQYF,TGTGCCAGCAGCGCCACAGGGCAGCAGTACTTC,.,few,TRBV11-3,TRBJ2-7